What follows describes a single TCR beta chain. The target antigen is unknown. TCRdb's copy holds only in-frame clones and misses some; the assay was immunoSEQ multiplex PCR. The sample shows more than 90,000 clones, about 80% of them seen only once. This record belongs to a study of OX40 agonist ivuxolimab in advanced cancers. Overall study context: At doses from 0.01 to 10 mg/kg, patients were given intravenous ivuxolimab every 2 weeks. Study-wide results and limits: Clonal expansion was among the lowest in partial responders at 0.1-3.0 mg/kg, especially CD8+. In a subset of nonresponders, normalized T-cell clonal expansion was also low. At doses 0.1 to 3.0 mg/kg, CD4+ and CD8+ clones expanded.

The CDR3 loop spans 13 amino acids. V was cut by 6 bases and J by 0 bases, with 6 bases left in between. Looked up from germline, CDR1 is LNHDA and CDR2 is SQIVND (reference sequence). This specimen consisted of CD4+ or CD8+ T cells sorted from blood, obtained in a trial of the OX40 agonist ivuxolimab. The chain has TRBV19 and TRBJ1-3, with D unresolved. This clonotype originated in an adult with an advanced solid tumor such as melanoma, head and neck, liver or kidney cancer. The CDR3 sequence: CASRPFSGNTIYF. In DNA, the CDR3 is TGTGCCAGTAGACCTTTCTCTGGAAACACCATATATTTT. Full variable domain (remainder filled in from reference TRBV19 and TRBJ1-3): DGGITQSPKYLFRKEGQNVTLSCEQNLNHDAMYWYRQDPGQGLRLIYYSQIVNDFQKGDIAEGYSVSREKKESFPLTVTSAQKNPTAFYLCASRPFSGNTIYFGEGSWLTVV.